The present TCR beta chain was sequenced within a study of beta chain features in type 1 diabetes. Study-wide points: Shortening that was moderate but significant affected the TCRB CDR3s of Type 1 diabetes patients in all four CD4+ subsets.

The entirety of the isolated RNA underwent reverse transcription, so expressed TCRB transcripts were sequenced. Here immunoSEQ multiplex PCR was the method, and the copy in TCRdb shows in-frame clones only, minus some. The table has about 220,000 clones, approximately 10% seen once. To note about this clone: The antigen is not known.

The V gene lost 4 bases and the J gene lost 1 base, with 14 bases spanning the gap. Germline-derived CDR1 and CDR2 are SGHDT and YYEEEE. The CDR3 is 15 amino acids. Cells sorted by CD45RO/CCR7/CD25/CD127/CD95/CD27 comprised CD4+ naive, central memory, regulatory and stem cell-like memory cells. This rearrangement joins TRBV5-6 to TRBJ2-5; D not certain. The sequence derives from a man between 18 and 35 years old in good health. The sample consisted of central memory CD4+ T cells from blood. DNA for the CDR3: TGTGCCAGCAGCAGAAATGGTCCGGCCCAAGAGACCCAGTACTTC. Translated, it gives CASSRNGPAQETQYF.